The rows below give T cell receptor beta chains drawn from one sample of a study of CD8+ T cells in alopecia areata. Data came from immunoSEQ multiplex PCR; TCRdb stores just in-frame clones and leaves some out. The repertoire holds about 160,000 clones, with 55% to 75% as singletons. This sample comprised CD4+ T cells sorted from blood, obtained at week 4, from a patient treated with tofacitinib. The origin of the receptors is a human donor with alopecia areata. CDR3s include the opening cysteine and the closing phenylalanine or tryptophan. A D gene is named only where the DNA matches it firmly. A clone size is listed for some rows: how often the clone was seen (once, few, many), or a class if it is expanded.

j_call	clone_size	v_call	d_call	cdr3_aa	cdr3_nt
TRBJ1-1	.	TRBV29-1	.	CSAMGTEAFF	TGCAGCGCCATGGGCACTGAAGCTTTCTTT
TRBJ1-4	.	TRBV5-1	TRBD1	CASSVGQGNEKLFF	TGCGCCAGCAGCGTAGGACAGGGAAATGAAAAACTGTTTTTT
TRBJ1-5	.	TRBV19	.	CAGAPVSQPQHF	TGTGCCGGGGCTCCGGTGAGTCAGCCCCAGCATTTT
TRBJ2-2	.	TRBV29-1	TRBD2	CSVERSGGTGELFF	TGCAGCGTTGAACGTAGCGGGGGGACCGGGGAGCTGTTTTTT
TRBJ1-5	.	TRBV6-5	.	CASSEWGRDQPQHF	TGTGCCAGCAGTGAATGGGGACGAGATCAGCCCCAGCATTTT
TRBJ1-2	few	TRBV4-3	.	CASSQDLGGQGNYGYTF	TGCGCCAGCAGCCAAGATTTGGGGGGGCAGGGGAACTATGGCTACACCTTC
TRBJ2-3	.	TRBV29-1	TRBD2	CSSGTSGDSSTDTQYF	TGCAGCTCCGGGACTAGCGGTGACAGTAGCACAGATACGCAGTATTTT
TRBJ2-1	few	TRBV7-8	.	CASSPLGGYNEQFF	TGTGCCAGCAGCCCGCTAGGAGGGTACAATGAGCAGTTCTTC
TRBJ2-5	.	TRBV29-1	.	CSVLSSFKETQYF	TGCAGCGTTCTAAGTAGTTTCAAAGAGACCCAGTACTTC
TRBJ2-5	.	TRBV2	.	CASSPNTPQETQYF	TGTGCCAGCAGCCCAAATACGCCTCAAGAGACCCAGTACTTC
TRBJ1-1	.	TRBV7-2	.	CASSQAPNTEAFF	TGTGCCAGCAGTCAGGCTCCGAACACTGAAGCTTTCTTT
TRBJ1-1	.	TRBV5-5	TRBD1	CASSLEGQGTEAFF	TGTGCCAGCAGCTTGGAAGGACAGGGTACCGAAGCTTTCTTT
TRBJ2-3	.	TRBV4-2	.	CASSQDLSSSASTDTQYF	TGTGCCAGCAGCCAAGATCTTTCTAGCAGCGCTAGCACAGATACGCAGTATTTT
TRBJ1-2	.	TRBV29-1	.	CSVEDLYGYTF	TGCAGCGTTGAAGATCTCTATGGCTACACCTTC
TRBJ2-5	once	TRBV23-1	.	CASSQSVGLLQETQYF	TGCGCCAGCAGTCAATCGGTGGGGTTGCTACAAGAGACCCAGTACTTC
TRBJ1-1	few	TRBV30	.	CAWRYTEAFF	TGTGCCTGGAGATACACTGAAGCTTTCTTT
TRBJ2-7	.	TRBV30	.	CAWSVPGYEQYF	TGTGCCTGGAGTGTCCCTGGTTACGAGCAGTACTTC
TRBJ2-7	.	TRBV30	.	CAWSGWPPYEQYF	TGTGCCTGGAGTGGCTGGCCCCCCTACGAGCAGTACTTC
TRBJ1-1	few	TRBV7-9	TRBD1	CASSKGTVRNTEAFF	TGTGCCAGCAGCAAGGGGACAGTAAGGAACACTGAAGCTTTCTTT
TRBJ2-7	.	TRBV30	.	CACGTSYEQYF	TGTGCCTGTGGGACCTCCTACGAGCAGTACTTC
TRBJ1-1	once	TRBV7-9	.	CASTRRATEAFF	TGTGCCAGCACCCGTCGCGCCACTGAAGCTTTCTTT
TRBJ2-1	.	TRBV7-9	TRBD2	CASSRGLANEQFF	TGTGCCAGCAGCCGTGGACTAGCGAATGAGCAGTTCTTC
TRBJ1-3	.	TRBV15	TRBD1	CATSTYRGGSGNTIYF	TGTGCCACCAGCACGTACAGGGGTGGCTCTGGAAACACCATATATTTT
TRBJ1-1	.	TRBV5-1	TRBD1	CASSLVRGHGMNTEAFF	TGCGCCAGCAGCTTGGTTAGGGGGCACGGCATGAACACTGAAGCTTTCTTT
TRBJ2-7	.	TRBV9	.	CASSVHARVYEQYF	TGTGCCAGCAGCGTGCACGCCCGGGTCTACGAGCAGTACTTC
TRBJ1-2	.	TRBV29-1	.	CSVARDGPPTF	TGCAGCGTTGCCAGGGATGGCCCCCCCACCTTC
TRBJ2-1	.	TRBV27	.	CASSLVGGSYNEQFF	TGTGCCAGCAGTTTAGTAGGGGGATCTTACAATGAGCAGTTCTTC
TRBJ2-1	.	TRBV11-2	TRBD1	CASSLDRGSYNEQFF	TGTGCCAGCAGCTTGGACAGGGGTTCGTACAATGAGCAGTTCTTC
TRBJ2-1	.	TRBV11-2	.	CAIAREVRNNEQFF	TGTGCCATCGCGAGGGAGGTCCGGAACAATGAGCAGTTCTTC